This T cell receptor (beta chain) derives from a study of identifying expanded T cells in peripheral blood. Here immunoSEQ multiplex PCR was the method, and the copy in TCRdb shows in-frame clones only, minus some. Here the sample spans more than 80,000 clones, 70% to 90% being singletons. CDR1 is MDHEN and CDR2 is SYDVKM in the germline V gene. The CDR3 is 13 residues long. V lost 6 bases and J lost 4, with 9 bases in between. Healthy donors had no documented immune events, such as infections, while sampled. The specimen was blood. The rearrangement uses TRBV28 and TRBJ2-2; D unclear. This receptor was obtained from a person between 18 and 75 years old in good health. In DNA, the CDR3 is TGTGCCAGCAGCCCCCCGAGCACCGGGGAGCTGTTTTTT. It specifies CASSPPSTGELFF.